A selection of T cell receptor beta chains follows, all from one sample in a study of PD-1 blockade in classical Hodgkin lymphoma. Clones were sequenced by immunoSEQ multiplex PCR, and TCRdb holds only the in-frame ones, with some missing. The table records some 90,000 clones, 83% of them present only once. This material consisted of peripheral blood mononuclear cells (PBMCs), taken before the fourth cycle of nivolumab. Source of these receptors: a human donor with classical Hodgkin lymphoma. Both conserved end residues are part of each CDR3. A D gene is named only where the DNA matches it firmly. Not all rows give a size; the values are once, few, many and, for expanded clones, a class.

j_gene | d_gene | v_gene | abundance | CDR3aa | CDR3nt
TRBJ2-1 | - | TRBV6-5 | - | CASSTSGASYNEQFF | TGTGCCAGCAGTACGAGCGGAGCCTCCTACAATGAGCAGTTCTTC
TRBJ2-2 | TRBD1 | TRBV5-6 | - | CASSLYRGNTGELFF | TGTGCCAGCAGCTTGTACAGGGGGAACACCGGGGAGCTGTTTTTT
TRBJ2-7 | TRBD2 | TRBV5-6 | - | CASSSPRDKGLAGYEQYF | TGTGCCAGCAGCTCGCCCCGGGACAAGGGACTAGCAGGCTACGAGCAGTACTTC
TRBJ2-7 | - | TRBV10-1 | - | CASSDPWRIYEQYF | TGCGCCAGCAGTGATCCATGGAGGATCTACGAGCAGTACTTC
TRBJ2-1 | - | TRBV7-6 | - | CASSPSGVEQFF | TGTGCCAGCAGCCCATCGGGCGTTGAGCAGTTCTTC
TRBJ2-5 | - | TRBV27 | - | CASKGGGQETQYF | TGTGCCAGCAAGGGGGGCGGGCAAGAGACCCAGTACTTC
TRBJ2-7 | TRBD2 | TRBV4-1 | - | CASSQGNRLAGLWEQYF | TGCGCCAGCAGCCAAGGCAATCGCCTAGCGGGACTTTGGGAGCAGTACTTC
TRBJ2-5 | TRBD2 | TRBV2 | - | CASSEGLAGGEETQYF | TGTGCCAGCAGTGAAGGACTAGCGGGAGGGGAAGAGACCCAGTACTTC
TRBJ2-1 | - | TRBV29-1 | - | CSVAGGREASYNEQFF | TGCAGCGTGGCTGGGGGGCGGGAAGCCTCCTACAATGAGCAGTTCTTC
TRBJ1-1 | - | TRBV6-5 | - | CASSYSAYTEAFF | TGTGCCAGCAGTTACTCAGCGTATACTGAAGCTTTCTTT
TRBJ2-7 | - | TRBV6-1 | - | CASVKRSSYEQYF | TGTGCCAGCGTCAAGCGGTCTTCCTACGAGCAGTACTTC
TRBJ2-7 | - | TRBV7-6 | - | CASSRDTGGLAASYEQYF | TGTGCCAGCAGCCGGGACACGGGGGGCCTAGCGGCCAGCTACGAGCAGTACTTC
TRBJ2-3 | TRBD2 | TRBV7-3 | - | CASSSGWLSGRLDTQYF | TGTGCCAGCAGCTCTGGATGGCTTAGCGGGAGGTTAGATACGCAGTATTTT
TRBJ2-7 | - | TRBV11-3 | - | CASSLGEITGEQYF | TGTGCCAGCAGCTTAGGGGAAATCACGGGTGAGCAGTACTTC
TRBJ2-7 | TRBD2 | TRBV5-4 | - | CASSPTGTRVSHEQYF | TGTGCCAGCAGTCCTACCGGGACTAGGGTGTCCCACGAGCAGTACTTC
TRBJ1-1 | TRBD1 | TRBV5-4 | - | CASSITGGWTEAFF | TGTGCCAGCAGCATAACAGGGGGATGGACTGAAGCTTTCTTT
TRBJ2-7 | - | TRBV10-3 | - | CAISDLGGFGEQYF | TGTGCCATCAGTGATTTGGGGGGCTTTGGGGAGCAGTACTTC
TRBJ1-3 | - | TRBV19 | - | CASRGNTIYF | TGTGCCAGTAGGGGAAACACCATATATTTT
TRBJ1-1 | - | TRBV30 | - | CAWSPPPGWVEAFF | TGTGCCTGGAGTCCTCCCCCGGGATGGGTTGAAGCTTTCTTT
TRBJ1-2 | - | TRBV7-2 | - | CASSSHLGGEAGNGYTF | TGTGCCAGCAGCTCACACCTGGGTGGGGAGGCAGGGAATGGCTACACCTTC
TRBJ1-3 | - | TRBV5-4 | - | CASSQDIGSAGNTIYF | TGTGCCAGCAGTCAAGACATAGGTTCGGCCGGAAACACCATATATTTT
TRBJ2-3 | - | TRBV6-5 | - | CASRKVQVDTQYF | TGTGCCAGCAGGAAGGTGCAAGTGGATACGCAGTATTTT
TRBJ1-1 | TRBD1 | TRBV5-1 | - | CASSMGQGAAEAFF | TGCGCCAGCAGCATGGGACAGGGGGCTGCTGAAGCTTTCTTT
TRBJ2-2 | TRBD1 | TRBV5-1 | - | CASSSGQANTGELFF | TGCGCCAGCAGCTCGGGACAGGCGAACACCGGGGAGCTGTTTTTT
TRBJ2-7 | - | TRBV21-1 | - | CASSKGLAGSYEQYF | TGTGCCAGCAGCAAGGGACTAGCGGGCTCCTACGAGCAGTACTTC
TRBJ2-2 | TRBD2 | TRBV9 | - | CASSVAGLAGDAGELFF | TGTGCCAGCAGCGTAGCCGGGCTAGCGGGAGACGCCGGGGAGCTGTTTTTT
TRBJ2-1 | - | TRBV7-3 | - | CASSPASSSYNEQFF | TGTGCCAGCAGCCCAGCGAGTAGCTCCTACAATGAGCAGTTCTTC
TRBJ1-2 | TRBD1 | TRBV10-3 | - | CAISGTGNYGYTF | TGTGCCATCAGTGGGACAGGGAACTATGGCTACACCTTC
TRBJ2-7 | - | TRBV14 | - | CASSQYSGYEQYF | TGTGCCAGCAGCCAATACTCCGGTTACGAGCAGTACTTC
TRBJ1-5 | TRBD1 | TRBV28 | few | CASSPSGQLHQPQHF | TGTGCCAGCAGTCCCTCGGGACAGCTGCATCAGCCCCAGCATTTT
TRBJ1-2 | - | TRBV9 | - | CASSPAAYGYTF | TGTGCCAGCAGCCCCGCAGCCTATGGCTACACCTTC
TRBJ2-2 | TRBD2 | TRBV2 | - | CASNGGGRVTGELFF | TGTGCCAGCAACGGGGGAGGGCGGGTCACCGGGGAGCTGTTTTTT
TRBJ2-6 | TRBD1 | TRBV10-3 | few | CAISAGDRDSGANVLTF | TGTGCCATCAGTGCAGGGGACAGGGACTCTGGGGCCAACGTCCTGACTTTC
TRBJ2-7 | - | TRBV6-4 | - | CANKTAFFGGEQYF | TGTGCCAACAAAACCGCCTTTTTTGGAGGCGAGCAGTACTTC
TRBJ1-2 | - | TRBV5-1 | medium-sized | CASSIQGDGYTF | TGCGCCAGCAGCATTCAGGGAGATGGCTACACCTTC
TRBJ2-3 | - | TRBV7-2 | once | CASSTTRADTQYF | TGTGCCAGCAGCACTACTAGGGCAGATACGCAGTATTTT
TRBJ2-7 | - | TRBV6-1 | - | CASSEGTVRDEQYF | TGTGCCAGCAGTGAAGGGACCGTCCGGGACGAGCAGTACTTC
TRBJ2-2 | - | TRBV25-1 | - | CASSEKGHFTGELFF | TGTGCCAGCAGTGAAAAGGGGCACTTCACCGGGGAGCTGTTTTTT
TRBJ2-7 | - | TRBV7-8 | - | CASSLVAGPYEQYF | TGTGCCAGCAGCTTAGTTGCGGGGCCCTACGAGCAGTACTTC
TRBJ2-3 | - | TRBV7-2 | - | CASTRTTWLDTQYF | TGTGCCAGCACCCGGACTACCTGGTTGGATACGCAGTATTTT
TRBJ1-1 | TRBD1 | TRBV10-3 | - | CATDTGDAEAFF | TGTGCCACCGATACAGGGGACGCTGAAGCTTTCTTT
TRBJ2-3 | TRBD2 | TRBV19 | - | CASSRGLAGDSDTQYF | TGTGCCAGTAGTAGAGGACTAGCGGGAGATTCAGATACGCAGTATTTT
TRBJ1-5 | - | TRBV10-1 | - | CASSESGREAYSNQPQHF | TGCGCCAGCAGTGAGTCGGGGCGTGAGGCTTATAGCAATCAGCCCCAGCATTTT
TRBJ1-1 | - | TRBV11-2 | - | CASRPTPGTSPNTEAFF | TGTGCCAGCAGACCAACCCCCGGGACCTCCCCGAACACTGAAGCTTTCTTT
TRBJ1-5 | TRBD1 | TRBV19 | - | CASSIPRGTGQSNQPQHF | TGTGCCAGTAGTATCCCCAGGGGGACTGGTCAAAGCAATCAGCCCCAGCATTTT
TRBJ1-3 | - | TRBV7-9 | - | CASSLDSGNTIYF | TGTGCCAGCAGCTTAGACTCTGGAAACACCATATATTTT
TRBJ2-5 | TRBD2 | TRBV7-9 | few | CASSLGLAGEETQYF | TGTGCCAGCAGCTTGGGGCTAGCGGGAGAAGAGACCCAGTACTTC
TRBJ2-3 | - | TRBV30 | - | CAWRIQGIQTDTQYF | TGTGCCTGGAGAATACAAGGTATCCAGACAGATACGCAGTATTTT
TRBJ1-4 | - | TRBV28 | - | CASSFRNLPGEKLFF | TGTGCCAGCAGTTTTCGTAACCTCCCGGGTGAAAAACTGTTTTTT
TRBJ2-3 | - | TRBV7-2 | once | CASSLVAGDTQYF | TGTGCCAGCAGCTTAGTGGCGGGCGATACGCAGTATTTT
TRBJ2-7 | TRBD1 | TRBV4-2 | - | CASSQGQGSSYEQYF | TGTGCCAGCAGCCAAGGACAGGGAAGCTCCTACGAGCAGTACTTC
TRBJ2-1 | TRBD2 | TRBV19 | - | CASSVTGTSGMGEQFF | TGTGCCAGTAGTGTAACCGGGACTAGCGGGATGGGTGAGCAGTTCTTC
TRBJ1-2 | - | TRBV10-3 | - | CAISVRGAAMDGYTF | TGTGCCATCAGTGTACGAGGGGCCGCCATGGATGGCTACACCTTC
TRBJ2-5 | TRBD1 | TRBV10-3 | - | CAIRGQTQETQYF | TGTGCCATCAGGGGACAGACCCAAGAGACCCAGTACTTC
TRBJ2-3 | - | TRBV15 | - | CATSREYKDTQYF | TGTGCCACCAGCCGTGAGTACAAGGATACGCAGTATTTT
TRBJ2-3 | - | TRBV28 | - | CASSSQGKTRFAGTQYF | TGTGCCAGCAGTTCACAAGGGAAGACTAGGTTCGCTGGTACGCAGTATTTT
TRBJ1-2 | - | TRBV6-1 | - | CASSEELSNPGYGYTF | TGTGCCAGCAGTGAAGAATTGAGCAACCCGGGCTATGGCTACACCTTC